Described below is a single T cell receptor beta chain sequence and its context. What it recognizes is unknown. Time point: week 35, safety follow-up. In the vaccine, a single dose held 300 ug of the mutant IDH1 20-mer peptide, along with topical imiquimod. Patients had eight vaccinations, in weeks 1, 3, 5, 7, 11, 15, 19 and 23. The sample is drawn from a study of a mutant IDH1 vaccine in newly diagnosed glioma. Sequencing used immunoSEQ multiplex PCR; TCRdb keeps in-frame clones, though not all of them. The sample has some 48,000 clones, 65% to 80% seen once. This specimen was PBMCs, taken from a glioma patient whose treatment included an IDH1 peptide vaccine. The receptor was derived from a man aged 40-49 years with glioma.

CDR3 nucleotide sequence: TGTGCCAGCAGCTCCTGGGGCACGGCCAAAAACATTCAGTACTTC. It is translated as CASSSWGTAKNIQYF. The V gene is TRBV7-9, the J gene TRBJ2-4; a possible D gene is TRBD1 (5 bases). With 4 bases removed from V and 1 base from J, the gap between germline ends came to 11 bases. The CDR3 has 15 residues. Germline loops: CDR1 SEHNR, CDR2 FQNEAQ (reference sequence). The variable domain in full, with the rest retrieved from reference TRBV7-9 and TRBJ2-4, is DTGVSQNPRHKITKRGQNVTFRCDPISEHNRLYWYRQTLGQGPEFLTYFQNEAQLEKSRLLSDRFSAERPKGSFSTLEIQRTEQGDSAMYLCASSSWGTAKNIQYFGAGTRLSVL.